The 7 T cell receptor beta chains given below trace back to one sample, sequenced in a study of blood T cell repertoires in COVID-19. Assay used: immunoSEQ multiplex PCR; TCRdb lists only in-frame clones, some missing. The table has around 230,000 clones, 75% to 85% seen once; the top ten hold under 15%. Sequences were obtained from peripheral blood. The source of these receptors is a woman between 55 and 75 years old with active or convalescent COVID-19.

The gene calls are TRBV18 and TRBJ1-1; possible D gene TRBD1, 6 bases. There are 14 residues in the CDR3. V lost 6 bases and J 5 bases, leaving 16 bases between the germline ends. Germline values: CDR1 KGHSH, CDR2 LQKENI. CDR3 bases: TGTGCCAGCTCGCCTATGGTAGGACAGACTGAAGCTTTCTTT. Its protein is CASSPMVGQTEAFF.

Points on this clone: This sample also contains other DNA sequences that code for the same CDR3. The V call is TRBV19, the J call TRBJ1-5; D gene ambiguous. Germline CDR1 is LNHDA and CDR2 is SQIVND (reference sequence). CDR3 size: 14 residues. The germline V and J ends were trimmed by 5 bases and 1 base, with 9 bases remaining between them. The CDR3 region has the DNA TGTGCCAGTAGTGGGAGGGAGAGCAATCAGCCCCAGCATTTT. Translating it yields CASSGRESNQPQHF. The full variable domain, completed using reference TRBV19 and TRBJ1-5, is DGGITQSPKYLFRKEGQNVTLSCEQNLNHDAMYWYRQDPGQGLRLIYYSQIVNDFQKGDIAEGYSVSREKKESFPLTVTSAQKNPTAFYLCASSGRESNQPQHFGDGTRLSIL.

The chain carries TRBV15 and TRBJ2-7; 10 bases are shared with TRBD2. CDR3 length: 15 amino acids. Germline V gene lookup returns CDR1 LNHNV and CDR2 YYDKDF (reference sequence). Trimming cost V 4 bases and J 3 bases; bases outside gene matches: 6. In DNA form, the CDR3 reads TGTGCCACCAGCACTTTAGCGGGGGGTATCTACGAGCAGTACTTC. Protein product: CATSTLAGGIYEQYF.

The rearrangement joins TRBV5-8 to TRBJ1-1; D remains unclear. CDR1 and CDR2 (germline): SGHTS, YDEGEE. The CDR3 runs 13 residues. The V and J ends lost 4 bases and 5 bases respectively, with 12 bases between them. The CDR3: CASSLPPGTEAFF. In DNA form, the CDR3 reads TGTGCCAGCAGCCTGCCTCCGGGGACTGAAGCTTTCTTT.

The chain carries TRBV7-8 and TRBJ2-7, with a possible D match to TRBD2 (5 bases). Germline assignment: CDR1 SGHVS and CDR2 FQNEAQ. V lost 4 bases, J lost 10 bases, and 17 bases lay in between. CDR3 length: 13 amino acids. The CDR3 loop reads CASSSGFRGAQYF. The CDR3 DNA reads TGTGCCAGCAGCTCGGGGTTCCGGGGAGCTCAGTACTTC. Full variable domain (rest looked up from reference TRBV7-8 and TRBJ2-7): GAGVSQSPRYKVAKRGQDVALRCDPISGHVSLFWYQQALGQGPEFLTYFQNEAQLDKSGLPSDRFFAERPEGSVSTLKIQRTQQEDSAVYLCASSSGFRGAQYFGPGTRLTVT.

CDR3 coding DNA: TGTGCCAGCAGTAACCAAAGACTAGCGGGGGCCAACAATGAGCAGTTCTTC. It is translated as CASSNQRLAGANNEQFF. This rearrangement joins TRBV2 to TRBJ2-1; 12 bases match TRBD2. The ends lost 5 bases at V and 5 bases at J; junction bases unmatched: 10. This CDR3 comprises 17 residues. The germline V gene encodes CDR1 SNHLY and CDR2 FYNNEI.

The J gene is TRBJ2-6, the V gene TRBV14; 10 bases are a match to TRBD1. CDR3 length equals 18 residues. Germline assignment: CDR1 SGHDN and CDR2 FVKESK. Trimming cost V 5 bases and J 2 bases; bases outside gene matches: 9. This chain's CDR3 is CASSSGQGSFAGANVLTF. The CDR3, as DNA: TGTGCCAGCAGCTCGGGACAGGGGTCTTTCGCTGGGGCCAACGTCCTGACTTTC.